Presented here are 9 T cell receptor beta chains from one specimen sequenced in a study of shared clonotypes between healthy human individuals. The method was immunoSEQ multiplex PCR; TCRdb's version includes in-frame clones alone and lacks a portion of them. Altogether more than 2 million clones are present, approximately 96% being singletons, with the ten largest covering more than 0.1%. The specimen sequenced was naive CD4+ T cells sorted from blood. Stated subset: CD45RA+ positively selected. Receptor source: a young man in good health.

The genes are TRBV30 and TRBJ1-5; D uncertain. The CDR3 loop spans 13 amino acids. V dropped 3 bases and J dropped 0 bases, with 6 bases sitting between them. CDR1 is GTSNPN and CDR2 is SVGIG in the germline V gene (reference sequence). CDR3 loop: CAWSQNSNQPQHF. CDR3 coding DNA: TGTGCCTGGAGCCAGAATAGCAATCAGCCCCAGCATTTT.

The J gene is TRBJ1-2, the V gene TRBV19; D is perhaps TRBD1 (5 bases). CDR1 is LNHDA and CDR2 is SQIVND in the germline V gene (reference sequence). The CDR3 extends over 14 amino acids. The V gene lost 0 bases and the J gene lost 8 bases, with 13 bases spanning the gap. CDR3 region: CASSIDPGNLGYTF. The CDR3 bases are TGTGCCAGTAGTATAGATCCAGGGAATCTCGGCTACACCTTC. Supplemented by reference TRBV19 and TRBJ1-2, the full variable domain reads DGGITQSPKYLFRKEGQNVTLSCEQNLNHDAMYWYRQDPGQGLRLIYYSQIVNDFQKGDIAEGYSVSREKKESFPLTVTSAQKNPTAFYLCASSIDPGNLGYTFGSGTRLTVV.

This sequence joins TRBV6-5 and TRBJ2-3, with a weak D call TRBD2 (6 bases). The CDR3 runs to 16 residues. Trimming cost V 4 bases and J 0 bases, with 14 bases left between them. CDR1 is MNHEY and CDR2 is SVGAGI in the germline V gene. CDR3 sequence: CASSFVSGPSTDTQYF. The CDR3 region has the DNA TGTGCCAGCAGTTTTGTTAGCGGCCCGAGCACAGATACGCAGTATTTT.

The count of this clone is one. The V call is TRBV5-1, the J call TRBJ2-2; 8 bases are shared with TRBD2. J was trimmed by 2 bases and V by 2 bases; bases with no gene match: 11. This CDR3 contains 18 residues. Germline CDR1 is SGHRS and CDR2 is YFSETQ. CDR3 loop: CASSFSHLAGQNTGELFF. CDR3 sequence (DNA): TGCGCCAGCAGCTTCTCACATCTAGCGGGTCAAAACACCGGGGAGCTGTTTTTT.

V is TRBV28 and J is TRBJ1-1, with no clear D. Germline V gene data show CDR1 as MDHEN and CDR2 as SYDVKM. Trimming took off 5 bases at V and 7 bases at J, with 17 bases between the two ends. This CDR3 is 14 amino acids long. The CDR3 sequence is CASSSSVPRGEAFF. The DNA for the CDR3 is TGTGCCAGCAGTAGTTCGGTACCTCGCGGTGAAGCTTTCTTT.

The rearrangement links TRBV30 to TRBJ2-7; 8 bases line up with TRBD2. Germline V gene sequence: CDR1 GTSNPN, CDR2 SVGIG (reference sequence). J lost 9 bases, V lost 0 bases, and 7 bases had no gene match. The CDR3 loop spans 13 amino acids. CDR3 sequence (DNA): TGTGCCTGGAGTGTCCTAGCGGGTGGAGGGCAGTACTTC. This encodes CAWSVLAGGGQYF.

CDR3 DNA: TGTGCCTGCGGCCGCCAATTTACCGGGGAGCTGTTTTTT. It is translated as CACGRQFTGELFF. The chain combines TRBV30 with TRBJ2-2; D not certain. Trimming left V 6 bases short and J 5 bases short, with 13 bases between. Germline lookup yields CDR1 GTSNPN and CDR2 SVGIG (reference sequence). CDR3 size: 13 residues. Looking up the rest from reference TRBV30 and TRBJ2-2 gives the full variable domain: SQTIHQWPATLVQPVGSPLSLECTVEGTSNPNLYWYRQAAGRGLQLLFYSVGIGQISSEVPQNLSASRPQDRQFILSSKKLLLSDSGFYLCACGRQFTGELFFGEGSRLTVL.

The chain joins TRBV10-3 to TRBJ2-7; 13 nucleotides line up with TRBD2. This CDR3 spans 14 amino acids. V gave up 6 bases and J gave up 7 bases; unmatched junction bases: 6. Germline CDR1 reads ENHRY; CDR2 reads SYGVKD. This CDR3 reads CAIRETSGRLEQYF. The CDR3 DNA sequence: TGTGCCATCAGGGAGACTAGCGGGAGGCTTGAGCAGTACTTC.

This rearrangement joins TRBV27 to TRBJ2-3; 7 nucleotides line up with TRBD2. CDR1 is MNHEY, CDR2 SMNVEV, per germline (reference sequence). V lost 7 bases and J lost 1; bases outside the gene matches: 5. The CDR3 runs 14 residues. For the CDR3, the DNA is TGTGCCAGCAAGGGACTAATCGGCACAGATACGCAGTATTTT. This codes for CASKGLIGTDTQYF.